There are a few counts of the clone carrying this T cell receptor beta chain. Antigen: not known. The CDR3 runs 14 residues. Losses at the gene ends were 8 bases for V and 0 bases for J; bases not matched to a gene: 6. From germline, CDR1 is SGHRS and CDR2 YFSETQ. The entry originates in a study of T-cell reconstitution after alpha-beta-depleted transplantation in children. The study's findings and limits: Surviving recipient T cells and thymic progenitors underlay high day-60 TCRbeta diversity in some patients. It was newly produced T cells that mostly accounted for T-cell counts and diversity one year after transplant. Several hundred expanded graft clones reportedly supplied alpha-beta T cells about two months after transplant.

A library of TCRbeta sequences, prepared with unique molecular identifiers, was generated. TCRdb reanalysed the PCR reads using MiXCR and keeps one entry per CDR3 protein. The data contain 800,000 to 1,000,000 distinct CDR3 sequences, about 29% of them singletons. The clonotype was recovered from a boy in the first two years of life who had a stem cell transplant for SCID, so the T cells may come from the graft donor. This sample comprised PBMCs, mostly from graft donor cells, obtained 360 days after TCRalphabeta/CD19-depleted stem cell transplant. This sequence joins TRBV5-1 and TRBJ2-3, with 7 bases identical to TRBD2. CDR3 sequence reads: CASRSGESTDTQYF. The CDR3 DNA reads TGCGCCAGTCGAAGCGGGGAGAGCACAGATACGCAGTATTTT.